The rows below give T cell receptor beta chains drawn from one sample of a study of shared clonotypes between healthy human individuals. Sequencing was performed with immunoSEQ multiplex PCR; in TCRdb, only in-frame clones are kept and a portion is missing. The sample shows fewer than 700,000 clones, roughly 79% of them seen only once. Sequences were obtained from PBMCs. The receptors here all came from a woman between 40 and 50 years old in good health. Some clones in this sample may be carry-over from other donors' samples. Each CDR3 is given with its conserved first and last residue. The order of the fields is CDR3 length, J gene, V gene, clone size, D gene, CDR3 protein, CDR3 DNA. The D gene is left open where the match is weak. Clone size appears in some rows only: once, few, many, or a class for an expanded clone.

cdr3_length: 13; j_call: TRBJ1-3; v_call: TRBV5-4; clone_size: .; d_call: .; cdr3_aa: CASSQNSGNTIYF; cdr3_nt: TGTGCCAGCAGTCAGAACTCTGGAAACACCATATATTTT
cdr3_length: 16; j_call: TRBJ2-1; v_call: TRBV27; clone_size: .; d_call: TRBD2; cdr3_aa: CASSLEGGSSYNEQFF; cdr3_nt: TGTGCCAGCTCCTTAGAAGGCGGGAGCTCCTACAATGAGCAGTTCTTC
cdr3_length: 11; j_call: TRBJ2-5; v_call: TRBV20-1; clone_size: .; d_call: .; cdr3_aa: CSANLRETQYF; cdr3_nt: TGCAGTGCTAACCTAAGGGAGACCCAGTACTTC
cdr3_length: 15; j_call: TRBJ1-2; v_call: TRBV7-2; clone_size: .; d_call: TRBD1; cdr3_aa: CASSSTRTGSNGYTF; cdr3_nt: TGTGCCAGCAGCTCCACCCGGACAGGGAGTAACGGCTACACCTTC
cdr3_length: 15; j_call: TRBJ2-1; v_call: TRBV29-1; clone_size: once; d_call: TRBD1; cdr3_aa: CSVETGQGRYNEQFF; cdr3_nt: TGCAGCGTTGAGACCGGACAGGGGCGATACAATGAGCAGTTCTTC
cdr3_length: 15; j_call: TRBJ1-4; v_call: TRBV5-6; clone_size: .; d_call: .; cdr3_aa: CASSLARVHNEKLFF; cdr3_nt: TGTGCCAGCAGCTTGGCCCGGGTCCATAATGAAAAACTGTTTTTT
cdr3_length: 12; j_call: TRBJ2-2; v_call: TRBV29-1; clone_size: .; d_call: .; cdr3_aa: CSAGGNTGELFF; cdr3_nt: TGCAGCGCTGGTGGGAACACCGGGGAGCTGTTTTTT
cdr3_length: 12; j_call: TRBJ2-7; v_call: TRBV6-5; clone_size: few; d_call: .; cdr3_aa: CASKDSTLGQYF; cdr3_nt: TGTGCCAGCAAGGACTCAACCTTGGGGCAGTACTTC
cdr3_length: 14; j_call: TRBJ2-7; v_call: TRBV19; clone_size: .; d_call: TRBD1; cdr3_aa: CASSPRTGAYEQYF; cdr3_nt: TGTGCCAGTAGTCCACGGACAGGGGCCTACGAGCAGTACTTC
cdr3_length: 17; j_call: TRBJ2-1; v_call: TRBV19; clone_size: .; d_call: TRBD2; cdr3_aa: CASSPRTSGSPYNEQFF; cdr3_nt: TGTGCCAGTAGTCCCCGGACTAGCGGGAGTCCATACAATGAGCAGTTCTTC
cdr3_length: 18; j_call: TRBJ2-1; v_call: TRBV9; clone_size: many; d_call: TRBD1; cdr3_aa: CASSVSTGTGVSYNEQFF; cdr3_nt: TGTGCCAGCAGCGTATCCACCGGGACAGGGGTTTCCTACAATGAGCAGTTCTTC
cdr3_length: 15; j_call: TRBJ1-5; v_call: TRBV7-9; clone_size: .; d_call: TRBD1; cdr3_aa: CASSKDRGGNQPQHF; cdr3_nt: TGTGCCAGCAGCAAGGACAGGGGGGGAAATCAGCCCCAGCATTTT
cdr3_length: 18; j_call: TRBJ2-3; v_call: TRBV5-1; clone_size: .; d_call: TRBD2; cdr3_aa: CASSFKLAGGHSTDTQYF; cdr3_nt: TGCGCCAGCAGCTTTAAACTAGCGGGAGGCCATAGCACAGATACGCAGTATTTT
cdr3_length: 15; j_call: TRBJ1-2; v_call: TRBV5-1; clone_size: few; d_call: TRBD1; cdr3_aa: CASSYAPGQDYGYTF; cdr3_nt: TGCGCCAGCAGCTACGCCCCGGGACAGGACTATGGCTACACCTTC
cdr3_length: 12; j_call: TRBJ1-5; v_call: TRBV18; clone_size: .; d_call: .; cdr3_aa: CASSPTDQPQHF; cdr3_nt: TGTGCCAGCTCACCGACAGATCAGCCCCAGCATTTT
cdr3_length: 14; j_call: TRBJ1-2; v_call: TRBV6-5; clone_size: .; d_call: .; cdr3_aa: CASSYEGEGYGYTF; cdr3_nt: TGTGCCAGCAGTTACGAGGGAGAAGGCTATGGCTACACCTTC
cdr3_length: 16; j_call: TRBJ2-1; v_call: TRBV19; clone_size: .; d_call: .; cdr3_aa: CASSKSSAQGYNEQFF; cdr3_nt: TGTGCCAGTAGTAAGTCCTCAGCCCAGGGCTACAATGAGCAGTTCTTC
cdr3_length: 19; j_call: TRBJ1-2; v_call: TRBV6-1; clone_size: .; d_call: .; cdr3_aa: CASSEARAVSSYFNYGYTF; cdr3_nt: TGTGCCAGCAGTGAAGCGAGGGCAGTCAGTTCCTACTTTAACTATGGCTACACCTTC
cdr3_length: 16; j_call: TRBJ2-3; v_call: TRBV5-1; clone_size: .; d_call: .; cdr3_aa: CASSLLRSPSTDTQYF; cdr3_nt: TGCGCCAGCAGCTTACTGCGGAGCCCTAGCACAGATACGCAGTATTTT
cdr3_length: 14; j_call: TRBJ1-1; v_call: TRBV10-2; clone_size: .; d_call: .; cdr3_aa: CASSPRPMNTEAFF; cdr3_nt: TGCGCCAGCAGTCCGAGGCCAATGAACACTGAAGCTTTCTTT
cdr3_length: 17; j_call: TRBJ2-5; v_call: TRBV27; clone_size: .; d_call: .; cdr3_aa: CASSLTHAGTLQETQYF; cdr3_nt: TGTGCCAGCAGTTTAACGCATGCAGGGACTCTTCAAGAGACCCAGTACTTC
cdr3_length: 15; j_call: TRBJ2-7; v_call: TRBV11-2; clone_size: .; d_call: TRBD2; cdr3_aa: CATTRTSGRGYEQYF; cdr3_nt: TGTGCCACTACTCGGACTAGCGGGAGGGGGTACGAGCAGTACTTC
cdr3_length: 15; j_call: TRBJ1-5; v_call: TRBV28; clone_size: few; d_call: .; cdr3_aa: CASSPPDLGNQPQHF; cdr3_nt: TGTGCCAGCAGTCCCCCTGACCTGGGCAATCAGCCCCAGCATTTT
cdr3_length: 14; j_call: TRBJ1-1; v_call: TRBV5-1; clone_size: once; d_call: .; cdr3_aa: CASSPQSQNTEAFF; cdr3_nt: TGCGCCAGCAGCCCCCAGTCCCAGAACACTGAAGCTTTCTTT
cdr3_length: 13; j_call: TRBJ2-3; v_call: TRBV27; clone_size: .; d_call: TRBD2; cdr3_aa: CASKGLAKDTQYF; cdr3_nt: TGTGCCAGCAAGGGACTAGCGAAAGATACGCAGTATTTT
cdr3_length: 12; j_call: TRBJ2-7; v_call: TRBV19; clone_size: .; d_call: .; cdr3_aa: CASSIRGGEQYF; cdr3_nt: TGTGCCAGTAGTATAAGGGGCGGGGAGCAGTACTTC
cdr3_length: 16; j_call: TRBJ2-2; v_call: TRBV27; clone_size: .; d_call: TRBD2; cdr3_aa: CASSSAGGSITGELFF; cdr3_nt: TGTGCCAGCAGTTCGGCTGGCGGGAGTATCACCGGGGAGCTGTTTTTT
cdr3_length: 14; j_call: TRBJ1-2; v_call: TRBV4-1; clone_size: .; d_call: TRBD1; cdr3_aa: CASSQDSGGSGYTF; cdr3_nt: TGCGCCAGCAGCCAAGATTCAGGGGGAAGTGGCTACACCTTC
cdr3_length: 19; j_call: TRBJ1-5; v_call: TRBV6-1; clone_size: .; d_call: .; cdr3_aa: CASSEGSMGMLWSNQPQHF; cdr3_nt: TGTGCCAGCAGTGAAGGTTCGATGGGGATGCTTTGGAGCAATCAGCCCCAGCATTTT
cdr3_length: 15; j_call: TRBJ1-1; v_call: TRBV5-1; clone_size: .; d_call: TRBD1; cdr3_aa: CASSGGTGGTPEAFF; cdr3_nt: TGCGCCAGCAGCGGAGGGACAGGGGGCACTCCTGAAGCTTTCTTT
cdr3_length: 11; j_call: TRBJ2-1; v_call: TRBV2; clone_size: .; d_call: .; cdr3_aa: CASSGHDEQFF; cdr3_nt: TGTGCCAGCAGTGGGCACGATGAGCAGTTCTTC
cdr3_length: 12; j_call: TRBJ2-5; v_call: TRBV5-4; clone_size: few; d_call: .; cdr3_aa: CASSLESETQYF; cdr3_nt: TGTGCCAGCAGCTTAGAGTCGGAGACCCAGTACTTC
cdr3_length: 13; j_call: TRBJ1-2; v_call: TRBV19; clone_size: .; d_call: .; cdr3_aa: CASRSLELPGYTF; cdr3_nt: TGTGCCAGTAGAAGTCTGGAGCTCCCTGGCTACACCTTC
cdr3_length: 16; j_call: TRBJ1-5; v_call: TRBV7-3; clone_size: .; d_call: .; cdr3_aa: CASSLASAGAGQPQHF; cdr3_nt: TGTGCCAGCAGCTTAGCCAGCGCGGGGGCTGGTCAGCCCCAGCATTTT
cdr3_length: 13; j_call: TRBJ2-7; v_call: TRBV4-2; clone_size: once; d_call: .; cdr3_aa: CASSKGKRDEQYF; cdr3_nt: TGTGCCAGCAGCAAAGGGAAGCGGGACGAGCAGTACTTC
cdr3_length: 13; j_call: TRBJ2-5; v_call: TRBV6-6; clone_size: .; d_call: .; cdr3_aa: CASSQGVGETQYF; cdr3_nt: TGTGCCAGCAGCCAGGGAGTCGGGGAGACCCAGTACTTC
cdr3_length: 14; j_call: TRBJ2-5; v_call: TRBV11-2; clone_size: .; d_call: TRBD1; cdr3_aa: CASSLDRAGGAQYF; cdr3_nt: TGTGCCAGCAGCTTAGATAGGGCAGGGGGTGCCCAGTACTTC
cdr3_length: 11; j_call: TRBJ1-1; v_call: TRBV4-3; clone_size: once; d_call: .; cdr3_aa: CASSQTGRAFF; cdr3_nt: TGCGCCAGCAGCCAAACAGGTAGAGCTTTCTTT
cdr3_length: 15; j_call: TRBJ1-2; v_call: TRBV28; clone_size: .; d_call: .; cdr3_aa: CASSPRQLANYGYTF; cdr3_nt: TGTGCCAGCAGTCCAAGACAGTTAGCTAACTATGGCTACACCTTC
cdr3_length: 15; j_call: TRBJ2-6; v_call: TRBV29-1; clone_size: .; d_call: .; cdr3_aa: CSVGIVFSGANVLTF; cdr3_nt: TGCAGCGTTGGAATTGTTTTCTCTGGGGCCAACGTCCTGACTTTC
cdr3_length: 14; j_call: TRBJ1-4; v_call: TRBV5-1; clone_size: .; d_call: TRBD1; cdr3_aa: CASSYKGQGEKLFF; cdr3_nt: TGCGCCAGTAGTTATAAGGGACAGGGTGAAAAACTGTTTTTT
cdr3_length: 14; j_call: TRBJ2-3; v_call: TRBV7-3; clone_size: .; d_call: .; cdr3_aa: CASSFGGTSDTQYF; cdr3_nt: TGTGCCAGCAGCTTTGGAGGTACTTCAGATACGCAGTATTTT
cdr3_length: 14; j_call: TRBJ2-3; v_call: TRBV7-9; clone_size: .; d_call: .; cdr3_aa: CASSLGPHTDTQYF; cdr3_nt: TGTGCCAGCAGCTTAGGTCCCCACACAGATACGCAGTATTTT
cdr3_length: 16; j_call: TRBJ1-6; v_call: TRBV27; clone_size: .; d_call: TRBD1; cdr3_aa: CASSYRQGPISSPLHF; cdr3_nt: TGTGCCAGCAGTTACCGACAGGGCCCCATCTCCTCACCCCTCCACTTT
cdr3_length: 14; j_call: TRBJ1-1; v_call: TRBV5-5; clone_size: .; d_call: TRBD1; cdr3_aa: CASSWDRELPVAFF; cdr3_nt: TGTGCCAGCAGTTGGGACAGGGAGCTCCCGGTAGCTTTCTTT
cdr3_length: 15; j_call: TRBJ2-5; v_call: TRBV18; clone_size: .; d_call: TRBD2; cdr3_aa: CASSPGTSVRETQYF; cdr3_nt: TGTGCCAGCTCACCCGGGACTAGCGTACGGGAGACCCAGTACTTC
cdr3_length: 13; j_call: TRBJ2-7; v_call: TRBV28; clone_size: .; d_call: .; cdr3_aa: CASMEGGTYEQYF; cdr3_nt: TGTGCCAGCATGGAGGGAGGTACCTACGAGCAGTACTTC
cdr3_length: 12; j_call: TRBJ1-2; v_call: TRBV5-4; clone_size: .; d_call: .; cdr3_aa: CASSSAGNGYTF; cdr3_nt: TGTGCCAGCAGCTCGGCAGGGAATGGCTACACCTTC